Given below is one TCR beta chain in context. Its antigen is still unknown. Base qualities were left out, and no much larger clone turns up one base away. This sample was included in a study of cytomegalovirus exposure and HLA in healthy donors (dated by TCRdb to about 2017). Background for the entire study: An earlier analysis of 587 of the donors reported approximately 300 Gb of sequence data and 95 million to 120 million unique TCR beta sequences obtained from some 200 million T cells. Roughly 310 gigabases of sequencing data and some 85 million unique TCR sequences were included in an early release covering about 620 HLA-typed donors. The genetic ancestry cluster associated with self-reported Caucasian donors included about 84% of the roughly 380 genotyped donors. The study aimed to test whether signatures of past pathogen exposure could be identified by cataloging public T cell receptors. The T cell repertoires of 666 subjects were profiled by immunosequencing and related to cytomegalovirus serostatus. A separate validation cohort of about 110 different subjects was used in addition to the roughly 640-subject first cohort. To predict cytomegalovirus infection status, the study brought together high-throughput TCR immunosequencing, statistical association of individual TCRs with disease status, and machine learning. A later analysis re-examined previously published TCR beta repertoires from about 670 donors and added high-resolution HLA genotyping to investigate patterns of TCR occurrence. The later analysis used no new phenotypic data to find candidate immune exposures, relying instead on TCR beta sequences and their occurrence across donors. An earlier analysis of more than 450 of the donors used high-throughput TCR beta sequencing to judge whether each TCR beta V gene segment behaved as functional or pseudogenic. Alongside the repertoire data, information on donor age, sex, ethnicity and CMV serostatus was compiled. A later genetic analysis took genome-wide SNP genotypes for about 55% of the roughly 700 donors and used that subset as a discovery cohort. Every repertoire in the discovery cohort had been generated on one and the same sequencing platform. Both class I and class II loci were covered by HLA typing, at four-digit resolution. The number of typed donors differed by locus: about 620-640 for A, B, C, DRB1 and DQB1; 522 for DQA1; approximately 600 for DPA1; and roughly 490 for DPB1. Roughly five DR-DQ haplotypes were handled as single units for association and clustering because linkage in the cohort was strong. Among about 400 genotyped donors of the cohort, an average of approximately 200,000 unique TCR beta nucleotide sequences was sequenced per donor, of which about 19% were non-productive.

The cohort comprised hundreds of healthy bone marrow donors. At the time of sampling, all cohort members were nominally healthy, though unrecorded immune exposures were likely present. The donor tested CMV seronegative, placing the donor among the roughly 350 seronegative members of the cohort. Every donor gave a peripheral blood sample, and the peripheral blood mononuclear cells from that sample were used for TCR beta sequencing. Genomic DNA was extracted from the blood cell samples with the Qiagen DNeasy Blood Extraction Kit. V has 6 bases trimmed and J has 5 bases trimmed; junction bases matching no gene number 7. Spanning cysteine to phenylalanine, the CDR3 consists of 14 amino acids. Just the 42-base CDR3 DNA is kept, in frame starting at base 1. According to the germline V gene, CDR1 reads SGHAT and CDR2 reads FQNNGV. Libraries were prepared through the immunoSEQ multiplex PCR assay. The multiplex PCR relied on a mix of 60 forward primers for TCR Vbeta segments and 13 reverse primers for TCR Jbeta segments. A multiplex PCR assay on genomic DNA amplified the CDR3 region of rearranged TCR beta genes. The Illumina HiSeq System was used to sequence the amplified TCR beta libraries as 87-base-pair reads. The original methods were these. In a later analysis, roughly 80 million unique TCR beta chains were counted across the 666 repertoires, and about 9.9 million of these chains were shared by at least two donors. Raw reads were error-corrected and collapsed into unique sequences by a nearest-neighbor algorithm in which closely related sequences were merged to remove PCR and sequencing errors. Alignment of CDR3 sequences to IMGT reference sequences was used to assign V, D and J gene segments. For a sequence to be retained, at least a six-nucleotide match to both a V gene segment and a J gene segment was required. A rearrangement was called productive if the CDR3 had no stop codons and remained in frame with V and J, and every other rearrangement was called non-productive. Following IMGT convention, CDR3 was defined as the stretch from the second conserved V-encoded cysteine up to the conserved J-encoded phenylalanine. In an earlier analysis of around 600 of the donors, sequences lacking an unambiguous match to a single V gene segment were excluded. An earlier analysis of almost 600 of the donors classified V segments as functional when productive rearrangements were above 56.7% and as segregating when the standard deviation between donors was above 5%. To diagnose cytomegalovirus status from the catalog of TCR beta chain sequences, a statistical classification framework was built. A later analysis assigned V and J genes by comparing TCR nucleotide sequences with IMGT/GENE-DB human TR gene sequences. The TCRdist pipeline was used in a later analysis to assign CDR3 sequences and most-parsimonious VDJ recombination scenarios. In a later analysis, each TCR beta chain was defined by its CDR3 amino acid sequence together with its V-gene family, and reads lacking a unique V-gene family were excluded. As a way to deal with suspected cross-contamination and a sequencing artifact, a later analysis dropped hundreds of nucleotide sequences that were highly shared and had low generation probability. In a later analysis, a clonal expansion index was calculated for each public chain from normalized within-repertoire ranks of inferred template counts. Generation probabilities in a later analysis came from a VDJ recombination model fitted to out-of-frame rearrangements, and those results were checked against IGoR. Hypergeometric tests were used in a later analysis to score TCR-TCR, TCR-HLA and TCR-CMV co-occurrence, with a repertoire-size bias correction applied to the TCR pairs. A later analysis estimated false discovery rates by permuting HLA or CMV assignments 20 times. In a later analysis, co-occurring TCRs were grouped using DBSCAN, with TCRdist sequence similarity added in when clustering inside HLA-allele-positive subsets. Repertoires with fewer than 30,000 or more than 120,000 public chains were left out of co-occurrence clustering, as were about 5 repertoires with anomalous nucleotide sharing. Not all clones reach the TCRdb copy of this immuneACCESS table, which keeps in-frame sequences only. Checked studies attribute under half of the gap to unresolved V genes and leave the rest unexplained. V, J and clone size derive from that table, while D and trimming were established from the DNA sequence. The sample includes under 120,000 clones, with around three quarters observed a single time. Approximately 2.8% of the sample rests with the top ten.

General conclusions and limits of the study: Immune exposure information for the cohort was limited to CMV serostatus. An association between a missense DCLRE1C variant and V-gene and J-gene trimming of TCR beta chains was found in a later genetic analysis and replicated in an independent cohort. A further reported finding was that TCR beta sequences accurately predicted the HLA-A and HLA-B alleles for most subjects in the first cohort. Compared with the roughly 600-donor mean, donors in an Asian-associated ancestry cluster had fewer N-insertions in productive TCRs, according to a later genetic analysis. Because some donors lacked HLA typing at each locus, the association tests relied only on the typed subset. In an earlier analysis of around 500 of the donors, most TCR beta V segments appeared in productive rearrangements about 90% or about 30% of the time, broadly matching IMGT annotations. According to a later analysis, most CMV-associated TCR beta chains appeared to be HLA-restricted, and the HLA associations seemed to be driven largely by CMV exposure. About 15 rarely observed V segments, including chromosome 9 orphons, were excluded from the earlier analysis of almost 600 of the donors because counts were too low. Assigning TCR associations to individual alleles was difficult when HLA alleles, especially DR and DQ, strongly co-occurred. A total of 150 or so TCR beta chains were listed by the study as associated with cytomegalovirus. The authors suggested that the approach could potentially be extended to other disease states and immunological phenotypes. Only TCR beta chains were sequenced in this cohort, and the absence of alpha or paired-chain data limited detectable features. Across donors, most TCR sequences were observed very rarely, whereas some public TCRs were present in many individuals. Compared with equally common non-associated chains, HLA-associated TCR beta chains in a later analysis were more clonally expanded and had lower generation probabilities. The presence/absence analyses assumed that sequencing depth was roughly uniform across donors, and that assumption may not be true. In vitro tests confirmed that a few of the cytomegalovirus-associated TCR beta chains recognize cytomegalovirus antigens. In both the original and validation cohorts, the classifier was reported to diagnose cytomegalovirus status with high specificity and sensitivity. Specific HLA alleles were associated with roughly 16,000 TCR beta sequences at a false discovery rate of 0.05 in a later analysis. In a later analysis, TCR association rates were found to vary across HLA loci, with the most associated TCRs seen for DRB1 alleles and the fewest for HLA-C alleles. Because the 87-base-pair reads could not distinguish some IMGT-functional V segments, including TRBV6-2 and TRBV6-3, those segments were excluded. A cluster of highly shared sequence variants was judged likely to be a technical artifact of the sequencing pipeline. Correlated functional status among segregating V segments might reflect linkage disequilibrium, but an unknown experimental factor could not be ruled out. Several of the top co-occurrence clusters appeared to be linked to parvovirus B19, influenza, CMV and Epstein-Barr virus, according to a later analysis.

The sample was PBMCs. The sequence joins TRBV11-2 to TRBJ2-1, and 7 bases in between align with TRBD2. The clonotype comes from a woman in her forties in good health and CMV-seronegative. The CDR3 in this case is CASSPGLNNNEQFF. The DNA reads as follows: TGTGCCAGCAGTCCGGGACTAAATAACAATGAGCAGTTCTTC. Extended through the reference TRBV11-2 and TRBJ2-1 proteins, this CDR3 yields the full variable domain: EAGVAQSPRYKIIEKRQSVAFWCNPISGHATLYWYQQILGQGPKLLIQFQNNGVVDDSQLPKDRFSAERLKGVDSTLKIQPAKLEDSAVYLCASSPGLNNNEQFFGPGTRLTVL.